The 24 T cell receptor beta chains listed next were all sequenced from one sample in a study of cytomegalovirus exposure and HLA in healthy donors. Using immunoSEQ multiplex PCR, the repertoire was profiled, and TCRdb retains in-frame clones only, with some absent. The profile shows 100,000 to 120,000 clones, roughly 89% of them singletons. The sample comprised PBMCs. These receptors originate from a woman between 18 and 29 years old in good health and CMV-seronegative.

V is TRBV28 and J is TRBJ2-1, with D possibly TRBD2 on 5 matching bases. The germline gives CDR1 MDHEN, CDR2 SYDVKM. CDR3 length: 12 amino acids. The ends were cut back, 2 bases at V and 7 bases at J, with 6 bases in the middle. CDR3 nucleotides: TGTGCCAGCAGTTTAAGGGAGAATGAGCAGTTCTTC. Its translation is CASSLRENEQFF.

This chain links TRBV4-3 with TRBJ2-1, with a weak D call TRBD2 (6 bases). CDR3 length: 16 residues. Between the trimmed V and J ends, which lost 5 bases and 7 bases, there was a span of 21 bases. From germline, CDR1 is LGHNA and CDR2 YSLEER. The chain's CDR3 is CASSEMTRGSVNEQFF. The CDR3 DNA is TGCGCCAGCAGCGAAATGACTAGAGGGTCGGTGAATGAGCAGTTCTTC.

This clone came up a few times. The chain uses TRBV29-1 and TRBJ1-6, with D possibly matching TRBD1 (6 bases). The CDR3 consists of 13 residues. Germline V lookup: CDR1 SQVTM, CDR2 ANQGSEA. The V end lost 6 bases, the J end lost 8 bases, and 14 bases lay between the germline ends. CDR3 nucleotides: TGCAGCGTGAGAACAGGGTTGGATTCACCCCTCCACTTT. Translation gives CSVRTGLDSPLHF.

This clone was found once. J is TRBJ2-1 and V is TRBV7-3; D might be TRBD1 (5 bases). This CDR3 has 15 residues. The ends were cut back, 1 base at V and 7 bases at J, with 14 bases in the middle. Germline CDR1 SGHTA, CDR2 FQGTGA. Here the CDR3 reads CASSLMAGNENEQFF. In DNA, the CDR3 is TGTGCCAGCAGCTTAATGGCAGGGAACGAGAATGAGCAGTTCTTC.

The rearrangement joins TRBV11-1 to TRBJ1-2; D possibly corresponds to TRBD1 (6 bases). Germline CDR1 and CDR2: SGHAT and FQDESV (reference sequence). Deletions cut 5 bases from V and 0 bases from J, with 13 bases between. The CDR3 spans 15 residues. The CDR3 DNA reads TGTGCCAGCAGCCAAGACAGGCTAACTAACTATGGCTACACCTTC. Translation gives CASSQDRLTNYGYTF.

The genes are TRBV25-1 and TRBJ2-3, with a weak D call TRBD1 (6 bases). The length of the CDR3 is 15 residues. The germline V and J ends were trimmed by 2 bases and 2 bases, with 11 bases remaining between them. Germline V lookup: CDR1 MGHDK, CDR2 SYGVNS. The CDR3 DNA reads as TGTGCCAGCAGTGAAGTAGGGGGACCCACAGATACGCAGTATTTT. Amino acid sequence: CASSEVGGPTDTQYF. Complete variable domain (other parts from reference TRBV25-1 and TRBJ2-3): EADIYQTPRYLVIGTGKKITLECSQTMGHDKMYWYQQDPGMELHLIHYSYGVNSTEKGDLSSESTVSRIRTEHFPLTLESARPSHTSQYLCASSEVGGPTDTQYFGPGTRLTVL.

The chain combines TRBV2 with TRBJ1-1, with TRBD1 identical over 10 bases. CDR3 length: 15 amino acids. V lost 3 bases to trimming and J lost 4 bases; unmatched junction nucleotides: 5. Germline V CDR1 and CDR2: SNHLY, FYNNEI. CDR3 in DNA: TGTGCCAGCAGTGAGGGACAGGGGCGGGGCACTGAAGCTTTCTTT. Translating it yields CASSEGQGRGTEAFF.

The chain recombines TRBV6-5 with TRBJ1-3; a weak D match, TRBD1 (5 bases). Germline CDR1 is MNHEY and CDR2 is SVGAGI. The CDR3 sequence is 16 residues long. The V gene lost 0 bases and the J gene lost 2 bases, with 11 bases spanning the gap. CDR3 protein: CASSYSSTGAGNTIYF. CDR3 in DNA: TGTGCCAGCAGTTACTCGAGTACGGGGGCTGGAAACACCATATATTTT.

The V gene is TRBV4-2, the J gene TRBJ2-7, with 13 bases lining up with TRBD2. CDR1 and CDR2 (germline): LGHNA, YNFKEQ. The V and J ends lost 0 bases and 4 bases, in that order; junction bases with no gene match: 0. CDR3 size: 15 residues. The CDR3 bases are TGTGCCAGCAGCCAAGAACTAGCGGGAGGGTACGAGCAGTACTTC. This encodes CASSQELAGGYEQYF.

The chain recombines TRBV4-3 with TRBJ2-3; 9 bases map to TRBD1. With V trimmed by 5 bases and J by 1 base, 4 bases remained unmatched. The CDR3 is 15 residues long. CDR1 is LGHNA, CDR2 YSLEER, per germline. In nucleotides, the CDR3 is TGCGCCAGCAGCTACCGGGACAGGGGCACAGATACGCAGTATTTT. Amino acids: CASSYRDRGTDTQYF.

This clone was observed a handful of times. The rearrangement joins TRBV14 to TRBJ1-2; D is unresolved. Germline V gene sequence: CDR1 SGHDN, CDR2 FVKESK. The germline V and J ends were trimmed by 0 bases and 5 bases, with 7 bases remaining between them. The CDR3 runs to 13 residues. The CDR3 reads CASSQDLSYGYTF. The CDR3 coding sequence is TGTGCCAGCAGCCAAGATCTGAGTTATGGCTACACCTTC.

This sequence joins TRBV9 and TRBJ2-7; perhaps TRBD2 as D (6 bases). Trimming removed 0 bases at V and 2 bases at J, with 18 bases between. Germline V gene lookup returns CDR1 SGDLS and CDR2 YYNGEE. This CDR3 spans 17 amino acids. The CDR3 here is CASSVEEGTVGTYEQYF. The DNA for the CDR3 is TGTGCCAGCAGCGTAGAGGAGGGGACGGTCGGGACCTACGAGCAGTACTTC.

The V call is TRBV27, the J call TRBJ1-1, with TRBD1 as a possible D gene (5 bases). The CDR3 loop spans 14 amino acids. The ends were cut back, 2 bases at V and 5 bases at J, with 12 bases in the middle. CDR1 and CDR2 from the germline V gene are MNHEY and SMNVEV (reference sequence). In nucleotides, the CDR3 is TGTGCCAGCAGTTTACAGGGCTTAGGGACTGAAGCTTTCTTT. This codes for CASSLQGLGTEAFF.

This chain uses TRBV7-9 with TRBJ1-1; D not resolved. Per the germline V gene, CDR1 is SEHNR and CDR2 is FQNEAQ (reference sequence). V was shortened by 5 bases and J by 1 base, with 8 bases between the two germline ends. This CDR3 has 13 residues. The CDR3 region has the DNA TGTGCCAGCAGCGAGCTTGGGAACACTGAAGCTTTCTTT. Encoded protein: CASSELGNTEAFF.

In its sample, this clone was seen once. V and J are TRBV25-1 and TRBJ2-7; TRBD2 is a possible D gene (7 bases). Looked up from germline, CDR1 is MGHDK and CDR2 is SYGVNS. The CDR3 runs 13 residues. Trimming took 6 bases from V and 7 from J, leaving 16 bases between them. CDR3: CASRGRGGWEQYF. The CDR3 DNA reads TGTGCCAGCAGGGGTAGGGGGGGATGGGAGCAGTACTTC.

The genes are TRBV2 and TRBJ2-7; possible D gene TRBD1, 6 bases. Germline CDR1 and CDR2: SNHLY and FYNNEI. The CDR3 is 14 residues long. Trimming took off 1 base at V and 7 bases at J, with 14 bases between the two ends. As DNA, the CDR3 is TGTGCCAGCAGTGAAGATTTTAGGGGGTGGGAGCAGTACTTC. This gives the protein CASSEDFRGWEQYF.

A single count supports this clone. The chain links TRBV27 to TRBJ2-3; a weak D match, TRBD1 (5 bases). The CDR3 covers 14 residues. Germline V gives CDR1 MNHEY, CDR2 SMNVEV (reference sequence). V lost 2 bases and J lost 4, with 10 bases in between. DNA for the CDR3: TGTGCCAGCAGTTTACTACCAGGGCCAGATACGCAGTATTTT. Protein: CASSLLPGPDTQYF.

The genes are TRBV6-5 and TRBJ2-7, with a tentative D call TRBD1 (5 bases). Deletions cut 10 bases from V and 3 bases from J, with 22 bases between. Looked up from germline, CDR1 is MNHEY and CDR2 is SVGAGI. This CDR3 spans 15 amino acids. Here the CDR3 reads CATTTYTDRSYEQYF. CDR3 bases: TGTGCCACCACTACTTACACCGACAGAAGCTACGAGCAGTACTTC.

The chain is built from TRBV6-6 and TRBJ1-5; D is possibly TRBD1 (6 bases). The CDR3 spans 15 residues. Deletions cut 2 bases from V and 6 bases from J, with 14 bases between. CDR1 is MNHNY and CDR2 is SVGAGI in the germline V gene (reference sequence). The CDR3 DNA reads TGTGCCAGCAGTTACATCAGGGGTACGGGTCAGCCCCAGCATTTT. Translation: CASSYIRGTGQPQHF.

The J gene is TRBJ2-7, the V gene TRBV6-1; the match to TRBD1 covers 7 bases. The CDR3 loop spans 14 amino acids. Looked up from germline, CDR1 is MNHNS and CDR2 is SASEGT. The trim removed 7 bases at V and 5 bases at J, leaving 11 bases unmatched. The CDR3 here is CASINRGRGDEQYF. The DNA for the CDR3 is TGTGCCAGCATTAACAGGGGTAGAGGCGACGAGCAGTACTTC.

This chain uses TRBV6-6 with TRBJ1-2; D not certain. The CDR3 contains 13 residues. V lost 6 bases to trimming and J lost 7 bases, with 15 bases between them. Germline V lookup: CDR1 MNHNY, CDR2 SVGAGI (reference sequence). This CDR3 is CASRLLIDSGYTF. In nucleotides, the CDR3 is TGTGCCAGCAGATTACTCATTGACTCTGGCTACACCTTC.

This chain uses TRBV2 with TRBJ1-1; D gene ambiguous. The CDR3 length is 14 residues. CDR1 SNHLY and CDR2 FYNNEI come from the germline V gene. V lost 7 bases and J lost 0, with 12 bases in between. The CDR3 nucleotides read TGTGCCAGCATACGGGGTCTTATGAACACTGAAGCTTTCTTT. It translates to CASIRGLMNTEAFF.

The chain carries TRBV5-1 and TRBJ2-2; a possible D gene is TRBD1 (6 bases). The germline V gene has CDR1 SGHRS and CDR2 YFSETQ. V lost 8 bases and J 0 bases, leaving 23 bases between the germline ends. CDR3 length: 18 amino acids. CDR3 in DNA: TGCGCCAGTCGCCGGGACACCAGACCCGAGTCGAACACCGGGGAGCTGTTTTTT. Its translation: CASRRDTRPESNTGELFF.

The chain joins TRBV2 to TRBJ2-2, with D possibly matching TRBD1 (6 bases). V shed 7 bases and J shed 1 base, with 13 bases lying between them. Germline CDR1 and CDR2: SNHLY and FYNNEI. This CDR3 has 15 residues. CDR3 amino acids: CASKAETGNTGELFF. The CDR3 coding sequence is TGTGCCAGCAAAGCCGAGACAGGGAACACCGGGGAGCTGTTTTTT.